This T cell receptor (beta chain) is drawn from a study of T cell clonotyping in hematopoietic cell transplantation. Recipient blood drawn about 28 days pretransplant and days 30, 100, 180 after. The CDR3 has 16 residues. The protocol was immunoSEQ multiplex PCR, while the TCRdb copy is restricted to in-frame clones and leaves out a portion. The sample contains some 8,000 clones, roughly nine tenths of which appear only once. The sample in question was PBMCs, obtained 180 days after allogeneic stem cell transplant. The receptor's source is a female patient aged 45-60 years who had an allogeneic stem cell transplant from an unrelated donor, so the T cells may come from the graft donor. Some clones in this sample may be carry-over from other donors' samples. This chain joins TRBV12-2 and TRBJ1-4; the table's D gene call, TRBD1, was not cross checked with the DNA. TRBV12-2 is deemed a pseudogene. The CDR3 bases are TGTGCAAGTCGCTTAAATCCGACAGGGGGTTTGGAAAAACTGTTTTTT. This sequence encodes CASRLNPTGGLEKLFF.